Each of the 18 T cell receptor beta chains below was sequenced from the same sample in a study of CD8 T cells in ankylosing spondylitis. A single record per CDR3 protein comes from TCRdb applying MiXCR to the 5' RACE reads. The table records 100,000 or so distinct CDR3 sequences, 20% to 30% of them present only once. The material sequenced was synovial fluid, either unsorted or a sorted T cell fraction (not recorded which). Receptors originate from a male donor with ankylosing spondylitis.

This clonotype was counted a few times. V gene TRBV2 combines with J gene TRBJ1-2; D gene unclear. Trimming left V 6 bases short and J 8 bases short, with 16 bases between. Per germline, CDR1 SNHLY and CDR2 FYNNEI. CDR3 size: 13 residues. The CDR3 loop reads CASRPDGRTGYTF. The DNA of the CDR3 is TGTGCCAGCAGACCGGACGGGAGAACGGGCTACACCTTC.

The chain recombines TRBV6-1 with TRBJ1-5; possibly TRBD1 for D (6 bases). The V end lost 2 bases, the J end lost 6 bases, and 8 bases lay between the germline ends. The germline CDR1 and CDR2 sequences are MNHNS and SASEGT. This CDR3 has 13 residues. The CDR3 DNA is TGTGCCAGCAGTGAAAGGGGGTCTCAGCCCCAGCATTTT. It yields the protein CASSERGSQPQHF.

The chain employs TRBV3-1 and TRBJ2-1, with TRBD2 identical over 13 bases. Germline V gene sequence: CDR1 LGHDT, CDR2 YNNKEL (reference sequence). CDR3 size: 16 residues. With V trimmed by 5 bases and J by 10 bases, 11 bases remained unmatched. The CDR3 loop reads CASSEALAGGIREQFF. The CDR3 coding sequence is TGTGCCAGCAGCGAAGCACTAGCGGGAGGGATTAGAGAGCAGTTCTTC.

V and J are TRBV2 and TRBJ2-7; the D gene is possibly TRBD1 (6 bases). The CDR3 contains 14 residues. The V and J ends lost 10 bases and 5 bases respectively, with 21 bases between them. CDR1 and CDR2 from the germline V gene are SNHLY and FYNNEI. This CDR3 reads CATQDLGARDEQYF. The CDR3 DNA reads TGTGCCACCCAGGATTTGGGGGCGCGCGACGAGCAGTACTTC.

This clonotype was seen more than once but under ten times. V gene TRBV5-6 combines with J gene TRBJ1-6; D ambiguous. Per the germline V gene, CDR1 is SGHDT and CDR2 is YYEEEE. The CDR3 extends over 16 amino acids. Deletions cut 2 bases from V and 5 bases from J, with 14 bases between. Written as DNA, the CDR3 is TGTGCCAGCAGCTTCCTGGACGGACTGAATAATTCACCCCTCCACTTT. Residues: CASSFLDGLNNSPLHF.

V usage is TRBV6-5 and J usage is TRBJ1-2, with a weak D call TRBD1 (5 bases). The V gene's germline CDR1 is MNHEY and CDR2 SVGAGI. There are 14 residues in the CDR3. The ends were cut back, 2 bases at V and 7 bases at J, with 14 bases in the middle. The DNA for the CDR3 is TGTGCCAGCAGTTACCGTCCGGGGCGGGGTGGCTACACCTTC. Translating it yields CASSYRPGRGGYTF.

This clonotype was detected many times. The J gene is TRBJ1-5, the V gene TRBV24-1; D remains ambiguous. Germline CDR1 and CDR2: KGHDR and SFDVKD. The CDR3 covers 16 residues. V lost 2 bases to trimming and J lost 0 bases, with 10 bases between them. The CDR3 DNA reads as TGTGCCACCAGTGATTCCCCACCAGATAGCAATCAGCCCCAGCATTTT. It is translated as CATSDSPPDSNQPQHF.

In this sample, this clonotype turned up a few times. J is TRBJ1-5 and V is TRBV4-1; no reliable D call. Trimming cost V 1 base and J 4 bases, with 11 bases left between them. The CDR3 runs to 15 residues. Germline CDR1 MGHRA, CDR2 YSYEKL. The CDR3: CASSQAFPGNQPQHF. CDR3 nucleotides: TGCGCCAGCAGCCAAGCTTTTCCTGGGAATCAGCCCCAGCATTTT.

This clonotype has a handful of counts. The chain combines TRBV12-3 or TRBV12-4 with TRBJ1-5, with no clear D. Trimming cost V 7 bases and J 4 bases, with 8 bases left between them. This CDR3 contains 12 residues. The CDR3 loop is CASTLGNQPQHF. CDR3 sequence (DNA): TGTGCCAGCACCCTGGGGAATCAGCCCCAGCATTTT.

The chain joins TRBV27 to TRBJ2-2, with D hard to call. V gave up 7 bases and J gave up 0 bases, with 12 bases separating them. The CDR3 has 15 amino acids. CDR1 MNHEY and CDR2 SMNVEV come from the germline V gene (reference sequence). CDR3 DNA: TGTGCCAGCAACCCACAGCCGGCGAACACCGGGGAGCTGTTTTTT. It codes for CASNPQPANTGELFF.

This clonotype appeared a single time. DNA of the CDR3: TGTGCCAGCAGCCGAAGCGGGACCGGGTGGAGGGCGCAGTATTTT. This translates into CASSRSGTGWRAQYF. The chain couples TRBV11-2 to TRBJ2-3; 7 bases are shared with TRBD2. The germline V gene has CDR1 SGHAT and CDR2 FQNNGV. The CDR3 covers 15 residues. V lost 5 bases, J lost 10 bases, and 15 bases stayed unmatched.

This clonotype was observed a few times. The CDR3 region is CASSFSSTSGVNEQFF. The DNA for the CDR3 is TGTGCCAGCAGCTTCTCATCGACGTCGGGGGTCAATGAGCAGTTCTTC. J is TRBJ2-1 and V is TRBV11-2, with a tentative D call TRBD2 (6 bases). The CDR3 has 16 residues. Trimming cost V 3 bases and J 6 bases, with 18 bases left between them. Germline CDR1 SGHAT, CDR2 FQNNGV.

This clonotype was observed a handful of times. The DNA for the CDR3 is TGTGCCAGCAGCCGGTTCGGGAACACCGGGGAGCTGTTTTTT. This translates into CASSRFGNTGELFF. The rearrangement joins TRBV3-1 to TRBJ2-2; the D is unclear. V lost 4 bases, J lost 1 base, and 7 bases lay in between. Germline-derived CDR1 and CDR2 are LGHDT and YNNKEL (reference sequence). The CDR3 contains 14 residues.

This clonotype appeared many times. V is TRBV3-1 and J is TRBJ1-1; D not resolved. CDR3 length equals 14 residues. Germline CDR1 LGHDT, CDR2 YNNKEL (reference sequence). The ends were cut back, 2 bases at V and 5 bases at J, with 12 bases in the middle. The CDR3 region is CASSQYSGGTEAFF. CDR3 in DNA: TGTGCCAGCAGCCAATACAGCGGAGGTACTGAAGCTTTCTTT. The full variable domain, with the rest looked up from reference TRBV3-1 and TRBJ1-1, is DTAVSQTPKYLVTQMGNDKSIKCEQNLGHDTMYWYKQDSKKFLKIMFSYNNKELIINETVPNRFSPKSPDKAHLNLHINSLELGDSAVYFCASSQYSGGTEAFFGQGTRLTVV.

The J gene is TRBJ2-7, the V gene TRBV29-1, with TRBD1 matching over 7 bases. The CDR3 sequence is 16 residues long. In germline, CDR1 is SQVTM, CDR2 ANQGSEA. V trimming: 0 bases; J trimming: 0 bases; junction bases outside the gene matches: 8. The CDR3 DNA follows: TGCAGCGTTGAAGATTCCGGGACAGATAGCTCCTACGAGCAGTACGTC. Translation gives CSVEDSGTDSSYEQYV.

This chain connects TRBV5-1 to TRBJ2-6, with 7 bases matching TRBD1. V dropped 7 bases and J dropped 0; count of bases not matched to a gene: 7. The CDR3 spans 16 residues. CDR1 and CDR2 (germline): SGHRS, YFSETQ. The CDR3, as DNA: TGCGCCAGCGTACAGGGGTTATCCTCTGGGGCCAACGTCCTGACTTTC. It translates to CASVQGLSSGANVLTF.

V gene TRBV5-1 combines with J gene TRBJ2-3, with 10 bases lining up with TRBD2. The CDR3 has 16 amino acids. Trimming at V came to 0 bases and at J to 8 bases, leaving 9 bases not matched to a gene. The germline V gene encodes CDR1 SGHRS and CDR2 YFSETQ. CDR3: CASSLAASGRGRTQYF. The CDR3 DNA follows: TGCGCCAGCAGCTTGGCGGCTAGCGGGAGAGGGCGTACGCAGTATTTT. Looking up the rest from reference TRBV5-1 and TRBJ2-3 gives the full variable domain: KAGVTQTPRYLIKTRGQQVTLSCSPISGHRSVSWYQQTPGQGLQFLFEYFSETQRNKGNFPGRFSGRQFSNSRSEMNVSTLELGDSALYLCASSLAASGRGRTQYFGPGTRLTVL.

This rearrangement joins TRBV6-5 to TRBJ2-5; 10 bases map to TRBD1. Germline V gives CDR1 MNHEY, CDR2 SVGAGI. This CDR3 contains 15 residues. After removal of 2 bases from V and 0 bases from J, the junction contained 0 bases not matched to a gene. The CDR3 sequence is CASSYGTGDQETQYF. The CDR3 nucleotides read TGTGCCAGCAGTTACGGGACAGGGGACCAAGAGACCCAGTACTTC.